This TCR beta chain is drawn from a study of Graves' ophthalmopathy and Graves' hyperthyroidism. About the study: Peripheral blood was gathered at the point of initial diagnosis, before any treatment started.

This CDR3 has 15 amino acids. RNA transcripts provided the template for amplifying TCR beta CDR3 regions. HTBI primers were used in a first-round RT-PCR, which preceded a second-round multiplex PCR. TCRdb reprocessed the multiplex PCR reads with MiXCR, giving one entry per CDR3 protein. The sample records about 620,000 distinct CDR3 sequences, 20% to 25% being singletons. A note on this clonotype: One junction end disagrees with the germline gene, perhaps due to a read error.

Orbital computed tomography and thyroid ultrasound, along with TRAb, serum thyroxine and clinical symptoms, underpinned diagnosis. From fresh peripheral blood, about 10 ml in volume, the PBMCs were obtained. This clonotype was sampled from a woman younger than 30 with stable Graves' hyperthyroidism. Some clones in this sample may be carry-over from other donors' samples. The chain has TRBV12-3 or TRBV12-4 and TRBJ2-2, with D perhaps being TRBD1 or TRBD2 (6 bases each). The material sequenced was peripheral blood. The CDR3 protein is CASSLRGLNTGEPFF. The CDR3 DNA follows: TGTGCCAGCAGTTTACGGGGGCTGAACACCGGGGAGCCGTTTTTT.